These 22 T cell receptor beta chains originate from one sample sequenced in a study of response to subunit inactivated influenza vaccine. TCRdb analysed the RT-PCR reads with MiXCR anew, one entry per CDR3 protein. This table has some 570,000 distinct CDR3 sequences, 11% appearing once. The data also belong to a second study, concerning T cells expressing NK-cell markers. That paper notes: It was by 5'RACE template switching with UMIs that TCR beta cDNA was made.

The sample consisted of PBMCs from blood, taken on the day of vaccination. The receptors originated from a man aged 50 to 60 who received an inactivated influenza vaccine.

Only a few counts were recorded for this clonotype. The chain couples TRBV29-1 to TRBJ1-5; D gene unclear. CDR3 size: 14 residues. Trimming removed 4 bases from V and 4 bases from J, with 14 bases in between. CDR1 and CDR2 from the germline V gene are SQVTM and ANQGSEA. The CDR3 DNA reads TGCAGCGTTGCGGCGTCGGACCCGAATCAGCCCCAGCATTTT. It yields the protein CSVAASDPNQPQHF. The whole variable domain, remainder taken from reference TRBV29-1 and TRBJ1-5, is SAVISQKPSRDICQRGTSLTIQCQVDSQVTMMFWYRQQPGQSLTLIATANQGSEATYESGFVIDKFPISRPNLTFSTLTVSNMSPEDSSIYLCSVAASDPNQPQHFGDGTRLSIL.

The chain employs TRBV5-6 and TRBJ2-3; a weak D match, TRBD1 (6 bases). This CDR3 has 17 residues. Trimming removed 5 bases from V and 0 bases from J, with 19 bases in between. Germline V CDR1 and CDR2: SGHDT, YYEEEE. The CDR3 DNA reads TGTGCCAGCAGATCACACTCGTGGGGGCAAAGCACAGATACGCAGTATTTT. Residues: CASRSHSWGQSTDTQYF.

The chain has TRBV29-1 and TRBJ2-7, with TRBD2 identical over 14 bases. CDR3 length: 14 amino acids. Germline V gene lookup returns CDR1 SQVTM and CDR2 ANQGSEA. The V segment lost 6 bases and the J segment 4 bases; nucleotides outside the gene matches: 5. Here the CDR3 DNA reads TGCAGCGTGACCGGACTAGCGGGAGGATACGAGCAGTACTTC. Residues: CSVTGLAGGYEQYF.

The V and J genes are TRBV28 and TRBJ1-2; D is uncertain. Germline CDR1 MDHEN, CDR2 SYDVKM. Trimming left V 7 bases short and J 8 bases short, with 14 bases between. This CDR3 is 12 amino acids long. In nucleotides, the CDR3 is TGTGCCAGCAATCTTGGACGTCTCGGCTACACCTTC. Translating it yields CASNLGRLGYTF.

This clonotype was picked up a small number of times. V gene TRBV4-3 combines with J gene TRBJ2-7, with D possibly TRBD2 on 5 matching bases. Germline-derived CDR1 and CDR2 are LGHNA and YSLEER. This CDR3 is 15 amino acids long. The germline V and J ends were trimmed by 1 base and 3 bases, with 13 bases remaining between them. In nucleotides, the CDR3 is TGCGCCAGCAGCCAAGCGTATGGGAGTCACTACGAGCAGTACTTC. Translated: CASSQAYGSHYEQYF.

The sample holds many counts of this clonotype. The chain joins TRBV7-9 to TRBJ2-2, with D uncertain. The germline V gene encodes CDR1 SEHNR and CDR2 FQNEAQ (reference sequence). CDR3 length equals 11 residues. Trimming took 2 bases from V and 7 from J, leaving 2 bases between them. CDR3 sequence reads: CASSLYGELFF. The CDR3 DNA follows: TGTGCCAGCAGCTTATACGGGGAGCTGTTTTTT.

The chain recombines TRBV19 with TRBJ2-1, with TRBD1 matching 9 bases. V shed 8 bases and J 9 bases; nucleotides not matched to a gene: 17. This CDR3 comprises 16 residues. Germline V CDR1 and CDR2: LNHDA, SQIVND (reference sequence). The CDR3 nucleotides read TGTGCCAGTGGATCACAGGGGGCGAACAATTGGGGTGAGCAGTTCTTC. This codes for CASGSQGANNWGEQFF. The variable domain in full, completed from reference TRBV19 and TRBJ2-1, reads DGGITQSPKYLFRKEGQNVTLSCEQNLNHDAMYWYRQDPGQGLRLIYYSQIVNDFQKGDIAEGYSVSREKKESFPLTVTSAQKNPTAFYLCASGSQGANNWGEQFFGPGTRLTVL.

The V and J genes are TRBV20-1 and TRBJ2-5; D gene unclear. Germline V lookup: CDR1 DFQATT, CDR2 SNEGSKA (reference sequence). This CDR3 is built from 13 residues. V was trimmed by 2 bases and J by 1 base, leaving 8 bases between them. The DNA of the CDR3 is TGCAGTGCTAGACCTGGCGGCCAAGAGACCCAGTACTTC. Protein: CSARPGGQETQYF.

The DNA of the CDR3 is TGTGCCAGCAGTGCAGCCCAGGGGGCAGGCGAGACCCAGTACTTC. Its protein product is CASSAAQGAGETQYF. V gene TRBV2 combines with J gene TRBJ2-5, with 8 nucleotides matching TRBD1. This CDR3 is built from 15 residues. V shed 4 bases, J shed 5 bases, and the junction held 9 bases outside the gene matches. Germline values: CDR1 SNHLY, CDR2 FYNNEI.

The genes are TRBV18 and TRBJ2-6; D is perhaps TRBD2 (5 bases). The V end lost 3 bases, the J end lost 1 base, and 7 bases lay between the germline ends. The germline V gene encodes CDR1 KGHSH and CDR2 LQKENI. This CDR3 has 15 amino acids. The DNA of the CDR3 is TGTGCCAGCTCACCCGGCGGGTCTGGGGCCAACGTCCTGACTTTC. Translating gives CASSPGGSGANVLTF.

This clonotype has at least ten counts. The chain is built from TRBV7-8 and TRBJ2-1, with D possibly matching TRBD1 (5 bases). Looked up from germline, CDR1 is SGHVS and CDR2 is FQNEAQ. The CDR3 contains 17 residues. The ends were cut back, 1 base at V and 4 bases at J, with 17 bases in the middle. The CDR3 is CASSLEGVSTGYNEQFF. Here the CDR3 DNA reads TGTGCCAGCAGCTTAGAAGGTGTCTCAACAGGATACAATGAGCAGTTCTTC.

The sample holds a few counts of this clonotype. The V gene is TRBV20-1, the J gene TRBJ2-5, with 9 nucleotides matching TRBD2. Germline loops: CDR1 DFQATT, CDR2 SNEGSKA (reference sequence). The CDR3 has 14 amino acids. With 2 bases clipped from V and 7 bases from J, the junction kept 8 bases outside the gene matches. This chain's CDR3 is CSARLAGYMLTQYF. The CDR3 DNA reads TGCAGTGCTAGACTAGCGGGGTATATGTTGACCCAGTACTTC.

The sample holds many counts of this clonotype. The chain couples TRBV7-8 to TRBJ2-1; 9 bases are a match to TRBD1. CDR1 and CDR2 (germline): SGHVS, FQNEAQ. The CDR3 is made up of 16 amino acids. Unmatched junction bases numbered 7, after V lost 2 bases and J lost 5 bases. CDR3 region: CASSLRDRELNNEQFF. Here the CDR3 DNA reads TGTGCCAGCAGCTTACGGGACAGGGAGTTAAACAATGAGCAGTTCTTC.

This clonotype was counted a few times. This sequence joins TRBV28 and TRBJ1-5; tentative D call: TRBD1 (6 bases). The germline V gene has CDR1 MDHEN and CDR2 SYDVKM. The V and J ends lost 4 bases and 4 bases respectively, with 20 bases between them. This CDR3 has 17 residues. CDR3 in amino acids: CASSSVDRTSGNQPQHF. The CDR3 coding sequence is TGTGCCAGCAGTTCAGTTGACAGGACCTCGGGAAATCAGCCCCAGCATTTT. Drawing the rest from reference TRBV28 and TRBJ1-5, the complete variable domain is DVKVTQSSRYLVKRTGEKVFLECVQDMDHENMFWYRQDPGLGLRLIYFSYDVKMKEKGDIPEGYSVSREKKERFSLILESASTNQTSMYLCASSSVDRTSGNQPQHFGDGTRLSIL.

The table lists this clonotype with a few counts. V usage is TRBV4-2 and J usage is TRBJ2-1; D might be TRBD2 (6 bases). Trimming took 5 bases from V and 0 from J, leaving 11 bases between them. The CDR3 is made up of 15 amino acids. Germline lookup yields CDR1 LGHNA and CDR2 YNFKEQ. This CDR3 reads CASSNRGSSYNEQFF. CDR3 bases: TGTGCCAGCAGCAATCGGGGGAGCTCCTACAATGAGCAGTTCTTC.

The V call is TRBV7-2, the J call TRBJ1-2; D not certain. Germline lookup yields CDR1 SGHTA and CDR2 FQGNSA. Deletions cut 7 bases from V and 7 bases from J, with 13 bases between. The length of the CDR3 is 12 residues. This CDR3 reads CASKSGSLGYTF. The CDR3 nucleotides are TGTGCCAGCAAGTCGGGGTCTCTTGGCTACACCTTC.

The rearrangement joins TRBV3-1 to TRBJ2-1; D unresolved. V was shortened by 0 bases and J by 0 bases, with 9 bases between the two germline ends. Germline CDR1 is LGHDT and CDR2 is YNNKEL (reference sequence). This CDR3 is 16 amino acids long. The CDR3 sequence: CASSQDRLSSYNEQFF. CDR3 bases: TGTGCCAGCAGCCAAGATAGACTCAGCTCCTACAATGAGCAGTTCTTC.

The table lists this clonotype with a few counts. The rearrangement joins TRBV6-2 or TRBV6-3 to TRBJ2-7; 9 bases are shared with TRBD1. The CDR3 totals 16 residues. V was pared by 5 bases and J by 1 base, with 9 bases of the junction left unmatched. The V gene's germline CDR1 is MNHEY and CDR2 SVGEGT. In nucleotides, the CDR3 is TGTGCCAGCAGTATACCGCCCGGGACAGGGTCCTACGAGCAGTACTTC. It encodes CASSIPPGTGSYEQYF.

The J gene is TRBJ2-3, the V gene TRBV6-2 or TRBV6-3, with 11 bases identical to TRBD2. Germline CDR1 and CDR2: MNHEY and SVGEGT. V was pared by 7 bases and J by 6 bases, with 9 bases of the junction left unmatched. CDR3 length: 15 residues. In DNA form, the CDR3 reads TGTGCCAGCACCTTCCTAGCGGGGGGTTCTGATACGCAGTATTTT. It yields the protein CASTFLAGGSDTQYF.

This clonotype was counted a few times. This sequence joins TRBV6-2 or TRBV6-3 and TRBJ2-5, with 12 bases identical to TRBD2. This CDR3 region has 16 residues. Germline V gives CDR1 MNHEY, CDR2 SVGEGT. V was pared by 8 bases and J by 7 bases, with 14 bases of the junction left unmatched. The CDR3 is CASSNPTSGGSWTQYF. CDR3 DNA sequence: TGTGCCAGCTCTAATCCGACTAGCGGGGGCTCATGGACCCAGTACTTC.

The chain couples TRBV6-2 or TRBV6-3 to TRBJ2-5, with 7 bases matching TRBD2. V dropped 6 bases and J dropped 4; count of bases not matched to a gene: 14. The CDR3 covers 16 residues. Germline V gene lookup returns CDR1 MNHEY and CDR2 SVGEGT. The CDR3 nucleotides read TGTGCCAGCAGGCGCGGGGGACTATTGAGGGCAGAGACCCAGTACTTC. Protein sequence: CASRRGGLLRAETQYF.

The V and J genes are TRBV7-9 and TRBJ2-1, with 7 bases aligning to TRBD2. The trim removed 6 bases at V and 8 bases at J, leaving 4 bases unmatched. CDR1 SEHNR and CDR2 FQNEAQ come from the germline V gene (reference sequence). The CDR3 contains 12 residues. DNA for the CDR3: TGTGCCAGCAGGGGAGGGAGGGATGAGCAGTTCTTC. Its translation: CASRGGRDEQFF.